This TCR beta chain appears in the sequencing data of a study of blood T cell repertoires in COVID-19. Germline V gives CDR1 SGHTA, CDR2 FQGTGA. V was clipped by 5 bases and J by 5 bases; unmatched bases: 8. The CDR3 spans 15 residues. Here immunoSEQ multiplex PCR was the method, and the copy in TCRdb shows in-frame clones only, minus some. The sample has approximately 210,000 clones; roughly four fifths are singletons. The TCR sequence derives from a woman aged 60-75 years who had recovered from COVID-19. The material sequenced was PBMCs or T cells enriched from blood (not recorded which). The chain uses TRBV7-3 and TRBJ2-1, with TRBD1 identical over 8 bases. The chain's CDR3 is CASSQAGGQNNEQFF. The CDR3 DNA is TGTGCCAGCAGCCAGGCAGGGGGCCAGAACAATGAGCAGTTCTTC.